This TCR beta chain was identified in a study of OX40 agonist ivuxolimab in advanced cancers. The CDR3 runs to 15 residues. With 1 base removed from V and 5 bases from J, the gap between germline ends came to 15 bases. From germline, CDR1 is SGHRS and CDR2 YFSETQ. Comment on this clone: Its antigen remains unidentified.

Profiling relied on immunoSEQ multiplex PCR, and the TCRdb table lists in-frame clones only, not all of them. The table includes roughly 26,000 clones, around nine tenths detected once. Findings of the study overall: Expanded clones tended on average to be more numerous among CD8+ T cells than CD4+. Low normalized T-cell clonal expansion was additionally recorded for some nonresponders.

If patients had autoimmune disease history or systemic immunosuppression, they were excluded. This clonotype was obtained from an adult with an advanced solid tumor such as melanoma, head and neck, liver or kidney cancer. This sequence joins TRBV5-1 and TRBJ2-5, with D perhaps matching TRBD2 (6 bases). The sample was CD4+ or CD8+ T cells sorted from blood, taken in a trial of the OX40 agonist ivuxolimab. The CDR3 here is CASSLRRQLAETQYF. For the CDR3, the DNA is TGCGCCAGCAGCTTGCGCCGTCAACTAGCCGAGACCCAGTACTTC. The variable domain in full, completed from reference TRBV5-1 and TRBJ2-5, reads KAGVTQTPRYLIKTRGQQVTLSCSPISGHRSVSWYQQTPGQGLQFLFEYFSETQRNKGNFPGRFSGRQFSNSRSEMNVSTLELGDSALYLCASSLRRQLAETQYFGPGTRLLVL.